The 25 T cell receptor beta chains below were found in one sample sequenced in a study of T cells in Graves' hyperthyroidism and ophthalmopathy. RNA transcripts were the template for amplifying TCR beta CDR3 regions. Initially, a first-round RT-PCR of the TCR CDR3 employed the HTBI primer set. TCRdb re-derived calls from the multiplex PCR reads in MiXCR, one entry per CDR3 protein. This sample has about half a million distinct CDR3 sequences, with less than 20% found just once. What was sequenced was blood. The receptors were sampled from a man aged 35-49 years with Graves' ophthalmopathy.

This clonotype was seen only a few times. The chain is built from TRBV30 and TRBJ1-3; perhaps TRBD1 as D (5 bases). Trimming left V 2 bases short and J 2 bases short, with 7 bases between. CDR1 and CDR2 from the germline V gene are GTSNPN and SVGIG (reference sequence). This CDR3 comprises 13 residues. The CDR3 DNA is TGTGCCTGGAGTCCGGGACCTGGAAACACCATATATTTT. Translating it yields CAWSPGPGNTIYF.

The chain joins TRBV7-2 to TRBJ1-6; D perhaps matches TRBD1 (5 bases). The germline V and J ends were trimmed by 1 base and 5 bases, with 15 bases remaining between them. From germline, CDR1 is SGHTA and CDR2 FQGNSA. This CDR3 spans 17 amino acids. CDR3 loop: CASSLVTLGVNNSPLHF. In nucleotides, the CDR3 is TGTGCCAGCAGCTTAGTCACGCTAGGGGTGAATAATTCACCCCTCCACTTT.

The table lists this clonotype with a few counts. This rearrangement joins TRBV4-3 to TRBJ1-6, with a possible D match to TRBD1 (5 bases). The CDR3 is made up of 13 amino acids. The germline V gene encodes CDR1 LGHNA and CDR2 YSLEER. V lost 9 bases and J lost 7, with 13 bases in between. CDR3: CASSGTVNSPLHF. The DNA of the CDR3 is TGCGCCAGTTCCGGGACGGTGAATTCACCCCTCCACTTT.

This chain uses TRBV6-1 with TRBJ2-1, with 12 bases aligning to TRBD2. Germline V gene lookup returns CDR1 MNHNS and CDR2 SASEGT. J gave up 2 bases and V 5 bases, and 7 bases lay outside the gene matches. There are 17 residues in the CDR3. The CDR3 nucleotides read TGTGCCAGCAGTAAACTAGCGGGGGGCTTTCCCTACAATGAGCAGTTCTTC. Amino acid sequence: CASSKLAGGFPYNEQFF.

The chain employs TRBV7-2 and TRBJ2-3; D is unclear. CDR1 and CDR2 from the germline V gene are SGHTA and FQGNSA. This CDR3 has 14 residues. V lost 5 bases to trimming and J lost 6 bases, with 15 bases between them. DNA of the CDR3: TGTGCCAGCAGCCCAACCTCTGAGTGGGATACGCAGTATTTT. Protein: CASSPTSEWDTQYF.

This clonotype was counted at least ten times. V usage is TRBV20-1 and J usage is TRBJ2-2, with D perhaps matching TRBD1 or TRBD2 (5 bases each). Germline lookup yields CDR1 DFQATT and CDR2 SNEGSKA (reference sequence). The V end was cut by 3 bases, the J end by 8 bases, with 19 bases between. The CDR3 totals 15 residues. DNA for the CDR3: TGCAGTGCTAGCCCCGGGCGAGTTGGGACGGGGGAGCTGTTTTTT. It codes for CSASPGRVGTGELFF.

The CDR3 DNA reads TGTGCCAGCAGCCAAGGACTAGCGGGAGGGGTCTACGAGCAGTACTTC. Translation: CASSQGLAGGVYEQYF. The chain joins TRBV3-1 to TRBJ2-7; 14 bases align to TRBD2. The V segment lost 1 base and the J segment 3 bases; nucleotides outside the gene matches: 2. CDR3 length: 16 amino acids. Germline-derived CDR1 and CDR2 are LGHDT and YNNKEL (reference sequence).

The sample holds many counts of this clonotype. This chain joins TRBV11-2 and TRBJ2-2; D is unclear. Germline CDR1 is SGHAT and CDR2 is FQNNGV. This CDR3 spans 13 amino acids. The V end lost 3 bases, the J end lost 4 bases, and 6 bases lay between the germline ends. CDR3 DNA sequence: TGTGCCAGCAGCTTCCTTGTCACCGGGGAGCTGTTTTTT. Encoded protein: CASSFLVTGELFF.

The chain carries TRBV6-1 and TRBJ2-7, with TRBD2 identical over 11 bases. The CDR3 is made up of 16 amino acids. The V gene end was trimmed by 6 bases and the J gene end by 7 bases; junction bases not matched to a gene: 14. The germline V gene encodes CDR1 MNHNS and CDR2 SASEGT. In DNA form, the CDR3 reads TGTGCCAGCAGGGAGACGACTAGCGGGGCCTCTCGGGAGCAGTACTTC. Translated: CASRETTSGASREQYF.

This clonotype was detected a few times. This chain connects TRBV6-1 to TRBJ1-5; D call uncertain. The ends were cut back, 2 bases at V and 1 base at J, with 9 bases in the middle. Looked up from germline, CDR1 is MNHNS and CDR2 is SASEGT. This CDR3 comprises 15 residues. The CDR3 region is CASSEIGLSNQPQHF. CDR3 coding DNA: TGTGCCAGCAGTGAAATCGGGCTAAGCAATCAGCCCCAGCATTTT.

The CDR3, as DNA: TGTGCCGCCGCGGGGGGTAGCTCCTACAATGAGCAGTTCTTC. Amino acids: CAAAGGSSYNEQFF. This chain uses TRBV18 with TRBJ2-1; 8 bases are shared with TRBD2. V shed 11 bases, J shed 0 bases, and the junction held 6 bases outside the gene matches. The CDR3 runs 14 residues. The V gene's germline CDR1 is KGHSH and CDR2 LQKENI.

The rearrangement joins TRBV20-1 to TRBJ1-3, with 7 nucleotides matching TRBD1. CDR3 length equals 13 residues. The junction had 4 bases not matched to a gene; V was cut back by 6 bases and J by 2 bases. Germline loops: CDR1 DFQATT, CDR2 SNEGSKA (reference sequence). The CDR3 bases are TGCAGTGCCACGCAGGGGGCTGGAAACACCATATATTTT. Encoded protein: CSATQGAGNTIYF.

This sequence joins TRBV20-1 and TRBJ1-5, with a weak D call TRBD1 (6 bases). This CDR3 is built from 15 residues. V was trimmed by 6 bases and J by 3 bases, leaving 18 bases between them. The germline CDR1 and CDR2 sequences are DFQATT and SNEGSKA (reference sequence). CDR3 sequence: CSAKTVTGSNQPQHF. The CDR3 DNA reads as TGCAGTGCAAAAACCGTGACAGGTTCCAATCAGCCCCAGCATTTT.

This clonotype was picked up many times. J is TRBJ1-1 and V is TRBV11-3; D is unclear. This CDR3 spans 14 amino acids. Germline values: CDR1 SGHNT, CDR2 YENEEA. Trimming shortened V by 3 bases and J by 6 bases, and 14 bases separated the two germline ends. In DNA form, the CDR3 reads TGTGCCAGCAGCTTTAACGGTCCCGGCGCTGAAGCTTTCTTT. This gives the protein CASSFNGPGAEAFF.

V gene TRBV10-3 combines with J gene TRBJ2-7; 10 nucleotides agree with TRBD1. From germline, CDR1 is ENHRY and CDR2 SYGVKD. The V gene end was trimmed by 10 bases and the J gene end by 7 bases; junction bases not matched to a gene: 10. The CDR3 is made up of 13 amino acids. The CDR3 region is CANGQGEPGEQYF. The CDR3 nucleotides are TGTGCCAACGGACAGGGGGAGCCTGGTGAGCAGTACTTC.

In its sample, this clonotype was seen many times. The rearrangement joins TRBV3-1 to TRBJ1-2, with 7 nucleotides matching TRBD1. Germline V lookup: CDR1 LGHDT, CDR2 YNNKEL (reference sequence). The CDR3 sequence is 14 residues long. The ends lost 4 bases at V and 8 bases at J; junction bases unmatched: 10. The CDR3 loop reads CASSRITGERGYTF. DNA for the CDR3: TGTGCCAGCAGCCGAATAACAGGGGAGAGAGGCTACACCTTC.

This clonotype was observed many times. The chain recombines TRBV20-1 with TRBJ2-7; D is possibly TRBD1 or TRBD2 (5 bases each). The CDR3 runs to 14 residues. CDR1 DFQATT and CDR2 SNEGSKA come from the germline V gene (reference sequence). V was pared by 2 bases and J by 3 bases, with 14 bases between. This CDR3 reads CSARPRDLLYEQYF. CDR3 nucleotides: TGCAGTGCTAGACCCAGGGACCTACTCTACGAGCAGTACTTC.

This clonotype has a count of ten or more. The chain has TRBV2 and TRBJ1-1; D call uncertain. The ends were cut back, 3 bases at V and 2 bases at J, with 4 bases in the middle. The germline CDR1 and CDR2 sequences are SNHLY and FYNNEI. CDR3 length: 12 residues. The DNA of the CDR3 is TGTGCCAGCAGTGACCGAAACACTGAAGCTTTCTTT. Its translation is CASSDRNTEAFF.

This clonotype was seen a few times. This sequence joins TRBV7-9 and TRBJ2-7; D might be TRBD1 or TRBD2, each matching 5 bases. The CDR3 is 14 residues long. With 0 bases removed from V and 2 bases from J, the gap between germline ends came to 8 bases. CDR1 SEHNR and CDR2 FQNEAQ come from the germline V gene (reference sequence). The CDR3 sequence: CASSLAEGTYEQYF. CDR3 coding DNA: TGTGCCAGCAGCTTAGCCGAGGGGACCTACGAGCAGTACTTC.

This clonotype was seen more than once but under ten times. The rearrangement joins TRBV12-3 or TRBV12-4 to TRBJ2-7, with a weak D call TRBD2 (6 bases). The CDR3 extends over 14 amino acids. Trimming removed 3 bases from V and 2 bases from J, with 11 bases in between. Here the CDR3 DNA reads TGTGCCAGCAGTTTTCTGGGAGGTACCTACGAGCAGTACTTC. Residues: CASSFLGGTYEQYF.

In its sample, this clonotype was seen many times. The chain couples TRBV2 to TRBJ2-7; TRBD1 matches 7 bases. The germline V gene has CDR1 SNHLY and CDR2 FYNNEI. J gave up 6 bases and V 4 bases, and 9 bases lay outside the gene matches. This CDR3 comprises 14 residues. CDR3 DNA: TGTGCCAGCAGTGGGGGTACAGGGGCATCCGAGCAGTACTTC. Its translation is CASSGGTGASEQYF. The full variable domain, its missing parts supplied by reference TRBV2 and TRBJ2-7, is EPEVTQTPSHQVTQMGQEVILRCVPISNHLYFYWYRQILGQKVEFLVSFYNNEISEKSEIFDDQFSVERPDGSNFTLKIRSTKLEDSAMYFCASSGGTGASEQYFGPGTRLTVT.

This clonotype turned up a few times. The chain employs TRBV7-9 and TRBJ2-3; tentatively, D is TRBD2 (6 bases). Germline lookup yields CDR1 SEHNR and CDR2 FQNEAQ (reference sequence). The CDR3 contains 14 residues. V gave up 3 bases and J gave up 5 bases, with 12 bases separating them. The chain's CDR3 is CASSFPGDGDTQYF. The CDR3 DNA reads as TGTGCCAGCAGCTTTCCGGGGGATGGAGATACGCAGTATTTT.

V and J are TRBV9 and TRBJ2-3, with D possibly matching TRBD1 (5 bases). Per the germline V gene, CDR1 is SGDLS and CDR2 is YYNGEE. This CDR3 region has 13 residues. Trimming shortened V by 0 bases and J by 6 bases, and 8 bases separated the two germline ends. The CDR3 nucleotides are TGTGCCAGCAGCGTAGCCAGGGCGGATACGCAGTATTTT. It specifies CASSVARADTQYF.

The chain combines TRBV7-9 with TRBJ2-7; perhaps TRBD2 as D (5 bases). V lost 5 bases and J lost 7, with 15 bases in between. CDR1 is SEHNR and CDR2 is FQNEAQ in the germline V gene (reference sequence). This CDR3 is 13 amino acids long. CDR3: CASSPRTGPEQYF. The CDR3, as DNA: TGTGCCAGCAGCCCCCGGACTGGCCCGGAGCAGTACTTC.

This clonotype was counted ten times or more. The chain links TRBV3-1 to TRBJ1-4; TRBD1 is a possible D gene (6 bases). CDR1 and CDR2 from the germline V gene are LGHDT and YNNKEL (reference sequence). The CDR3 sequence is 13 residues long. V lost 9 bases, J lost 8 bases, and 16 bases lay in between. CDR3 loop: CASRGRREEKLFF. CDR3 DNA: TGTGCCAGTCGGGGGCGGCGGGAGGAAAAACTGTTTTTT.